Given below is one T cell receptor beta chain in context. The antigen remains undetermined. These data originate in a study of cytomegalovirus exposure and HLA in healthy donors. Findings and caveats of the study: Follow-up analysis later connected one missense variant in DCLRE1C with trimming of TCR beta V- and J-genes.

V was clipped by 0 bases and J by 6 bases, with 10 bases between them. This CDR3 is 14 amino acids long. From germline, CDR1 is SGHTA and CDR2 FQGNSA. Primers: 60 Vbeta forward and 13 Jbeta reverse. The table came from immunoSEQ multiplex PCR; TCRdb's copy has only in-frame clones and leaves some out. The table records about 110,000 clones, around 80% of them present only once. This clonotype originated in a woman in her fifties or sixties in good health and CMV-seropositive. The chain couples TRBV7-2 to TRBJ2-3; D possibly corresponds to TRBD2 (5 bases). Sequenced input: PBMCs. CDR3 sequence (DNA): TGTGCCAGCAGCTTAGCGGGAGTGGTGGATACGCAGTATTTT. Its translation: CASSLAGVVDTQYF. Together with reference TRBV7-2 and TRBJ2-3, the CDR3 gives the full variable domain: GAGVSQSPSNKVTEKGKDVELRCDPISGHTALYWYRQSLGQGLEFLIYFQGNSAPDKSGLPSDRFSAERTGGSVSTLTIQRTQQEDSAVYLCASSLAGVVDTQYFGPGTRLTVL.